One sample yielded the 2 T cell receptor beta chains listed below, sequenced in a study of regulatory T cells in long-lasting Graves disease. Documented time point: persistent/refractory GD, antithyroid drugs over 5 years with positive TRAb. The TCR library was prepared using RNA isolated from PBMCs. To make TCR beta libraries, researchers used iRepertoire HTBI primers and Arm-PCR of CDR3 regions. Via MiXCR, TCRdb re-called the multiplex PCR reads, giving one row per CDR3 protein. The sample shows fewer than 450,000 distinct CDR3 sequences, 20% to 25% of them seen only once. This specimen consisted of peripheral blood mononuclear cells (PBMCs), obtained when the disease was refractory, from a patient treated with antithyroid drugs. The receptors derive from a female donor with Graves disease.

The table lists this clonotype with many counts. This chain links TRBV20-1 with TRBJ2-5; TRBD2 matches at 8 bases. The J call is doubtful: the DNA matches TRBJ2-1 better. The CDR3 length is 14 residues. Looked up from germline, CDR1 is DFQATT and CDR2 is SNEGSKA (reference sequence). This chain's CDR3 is CSAARGGRRDEQFF. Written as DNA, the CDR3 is TGCAGTGCCGCACGAGGCGGGAGGAGGGATGAGCAGTTCTTC.

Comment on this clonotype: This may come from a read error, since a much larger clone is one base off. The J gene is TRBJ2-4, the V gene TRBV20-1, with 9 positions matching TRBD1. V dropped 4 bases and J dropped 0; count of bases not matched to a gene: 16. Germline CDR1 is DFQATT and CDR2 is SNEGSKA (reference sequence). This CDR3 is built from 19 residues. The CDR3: CSATLETGGRGIAKNIQYF. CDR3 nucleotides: TGCAGTGCTACCCTAGAGACAGGGGGGCGCGGAATAGCCAAAAACATTCAGTACTTC.